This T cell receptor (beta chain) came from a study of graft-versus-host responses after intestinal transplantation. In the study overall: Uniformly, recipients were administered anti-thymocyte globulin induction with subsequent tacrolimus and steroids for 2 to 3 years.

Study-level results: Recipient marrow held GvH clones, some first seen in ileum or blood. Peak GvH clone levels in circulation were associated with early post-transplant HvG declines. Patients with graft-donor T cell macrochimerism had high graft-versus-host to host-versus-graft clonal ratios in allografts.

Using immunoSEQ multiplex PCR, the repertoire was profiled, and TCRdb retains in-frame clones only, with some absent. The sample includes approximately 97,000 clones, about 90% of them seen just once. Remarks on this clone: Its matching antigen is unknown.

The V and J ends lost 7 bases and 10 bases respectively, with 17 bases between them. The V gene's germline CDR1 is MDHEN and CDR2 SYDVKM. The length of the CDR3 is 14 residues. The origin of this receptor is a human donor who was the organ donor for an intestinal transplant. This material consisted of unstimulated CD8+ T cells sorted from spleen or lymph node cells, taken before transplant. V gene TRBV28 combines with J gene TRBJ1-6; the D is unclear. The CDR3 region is CASTSGFRNSPLHF. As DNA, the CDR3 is TGTGCCAGCACTTCGGGGTTCCGAAACTCACCCCTCCACTTT.